This is a list of T cell receptor beta chains from one sample in a study of sequential checkpoint blockade in melanoma. The assay was immunoSEQ multiplex PCR, and TCRdb's table has in-frame clones only and misses some. This table holds almost 20,000 clones, around 82% found once. The starting material was CD8+ T cells sorted from blood (inferred from file names), obtained from a patient given nivolumab and ipilimumab in sequence. The receptors were sampled from a human donor with melanoma. CDR3s include the opening cysteine and the closing phenylalanine or tryptophan. Fields, in order: D gene, J gene, clone size, V gene, CDR3 DNA, CDR3 protein. D genes are given only for firm matches. Only part of the rows carry a size: once, few, many, or a class if the clone is expanded.

. | TRBJ1-5 | few | TRBV5-6 | TGTGCCAGCAACGGACAGTCCAATCAGCCCCAGCATTTT | CASNGQSNQPQHF
TRBD2 | TRBJ2-5 | . | TRBV7-9 | TGTGCCAGCAGCCCGCCGCCTTACCGGACTAGCGGGTATAAAGAGACCCAGTACTTC | CASSPPPYRTSGYKETQYF
. | TRBJ1-1 | few | TRBV19 | TGTGCCAGTAGTATTCCTCAGATGAACACTGAAGCTTTCTTT | CASSIPQMNTEAFF
. | TRBJ2-5 | . | TRBV7-9 | TGTGCCAGCAGCTTAGTTGGCACCCAAGAGACCCAGTACTTC | CASSLVGTQETQYF
TRBD1 | TRBJ2-1 | . | TRBV11-3 | TGTGCCAGCAGCTTCCTAGGACAGGGCAATGAGCAGTTCTTC | CASSFLGQGNEQFF
. | TRBJ1-1 | . | TRBV7-6 | TGTGCCAGCAGCGGATCGGCAGGGGTGAACACTGAAGCTTTCTTT | CASSGSAGVNTEAFF
. | TRBJ2-7 | once | TRBV11-1 | TGTGCCAGCAGCTTAGGGGAGACCTACGAGCAGTACTTC | CASSLGETYEQYF
. | TRBJ2-1 | . | TRBV28 | TGTGCCAGCAGTCCCCCGGGGGGCCGAAATGAGCAGTTCTTC | CASSPPGGRNEQFF
. | TRBJ2-7 | . | TRBV11-1 | TGTGCCAGCAGCTTAGCGGGCCGCTACGAGCAGTACTTC | CASSLAGRYEQYF
. | TRBJ2-1 | . | TRBV7-2 | TGTGCCAGCAGCTTAGGGTGGGCCCGGTACAATGAGCAGTTCTTC | CASSLGWARYNEQFF
. | TRBJ2-1 | few | TRBV19 | TGTGCCAGTAGTCCATCGGGGAGCTCCTACAATGAGCAGTTCTTC | CASSPSGSSYNEQFF
. | TRBJ2-3 | . | TRBV5-1 | TGCGCCAGCAGCTTGTACTTACCGAGGGCCTCAGATACGCAGTATTTT | CASSLYLPRASDTQYF
. | TRBJ2-7 | . | TRBV5-6 | TGTGCCAGCAGCTTAGGGCCCGGGAGCGATTCTTACTCCTACGAGCAGTACTTC | CASSLGPGSDSYSYEQYF
TRBD1 | TRBJ1-2 | . | TRBV9 | TGTGCCAGCGGCGGGTTTAGGGACAGCTATGGCTACACCTTC | CASGGFRDSYGYTF
TRBD2 | TRBJ2-7 | few | TRBV7-2 | TGTGCCAGCAGAACGACTAGCGGGGGATTCTCCTACGAGCAGTACTTC | CASRTTSGGFSYEQYF
. | TRBJ2-7 | once | TRBV4-3 | TGCGCCAGCAGCCTGGGACAACACGAGCAGTACTTC | CASSLGQHEQYF
TRBD2 | TRBJ2-5 | . | TRBV19 | TGTGCCAGTAGTATCCTTGGCGGGGGGAGGGGAGAGACCCAGTACTTC | CASSILGGGRGETQYF
. | TRBJ1-6 | . | TRBV6-5 | TGTGCCAGCAGTTACTCCCCAGGTTCACCCCTCCACTTT | CASSYSPGSPLHF
. | TRBJ1-5 | . | TRBV6-1 | TGTGCCAGCGAGATATTTGGCAATCAGCCCCAGCATTTT | CASEIFGNQPQHF
TRBD2 | TRBJ2-1 | once | TRBV19 | TGTGCCAGTAGTACCAGAGCGGGGGGCACCAATGAGCAGTTCTTC | CASSTRAGGTNEQFF
. | TRBJ2-2 | . | TRBV5-4 | TGTGCCAGCAGCTTGGTCGACAACCGAAACACCGGGGAGCTGTTTTTT | CASSLVDNRNTGELFF
TRBD1 | TRBJ1-1 | . | TRBV7-9 | TGTGCCAGCAGCATAACAGGGGACATGAACACTGAAGCTTTCTTT | CASSITGDMNTEAFF
. | TRBJ1-2 | few | TRBV5-4 | TGCGCCAGCAGCCAAGATGCCTCGGGGGTGGGCTATGGCTACACCTTC | CASSQDASGVGYGYTF
TRBD2 | TRBJ2-3 | once | TRBV14 | TGTGCCAGCAGCCAAGCGACTAGCGGATACCGCCATACGCAGTATTTT | CASSQATSGYRHTQYF
TRBD1 | TRBJ1-1 | . | TRBV19 | TGTGCCGCTAGGACAGGGGGGACTAAAGAAGCTTTCTTT | CAARTGGTKEAFF
. | TRBJ1-1 | . | TRBV28 | TGTGCCAGCAGCATCGGACTGGAAGCTTTCTTT | CASSIGLEAFF
. | TRBJ2-2 | . | TRBV12-5 | TGTGCTAGTGGTTTCTCGTCACGAGCCGCGAACACCGGGGAGCTGTTTTTT | CASGFSSRAANTGELFF
TRBD2 | TRBJ2-1 | . | TRBV18 | TGTGCCAGCTCCCGGGGACTAGCGGGACCCGCGGATGAGCAGTTCTTC | CASSRGLAGPADEQFF
. | TRBJ1-3 | medium-sized | TRBV6-6 | TGTGCCAGCACTTGGGACACACCGGCTGGAAACACCATATATTTT | CASTWDTPAGNTIYF
TRBD1 | TRBJ1-1 | . | TRBV2 | TGTGCCAGCACCATGACCTTATTGACAGGGGGCTTAAGGGAACATGTCTGGACTGAAGCTTTCTTT | CASTMTLLTGGLREHVWTEAFF
. | TRBJ2-1 | . | TRBV7-2 | TGTGCCAGCAGCTTAGACACGTGGGGGGGCAATAATGAGCAGTTCTTC | CASSLDTWGGNNEQFF
. | TRBJ1-1 | . | TRBV19 | TGTGCCAGTAGTATCTCGAGCATGAACACTGAAGCTTTCTTT | CASSISSMNTEAFF
. | TRBJ2-5 | . | TRBV27 | TGTGCCAGCAGTTTTATTCCAGGGAAAGAGACCCAGTACTTC | CASSFIPGKETQYF